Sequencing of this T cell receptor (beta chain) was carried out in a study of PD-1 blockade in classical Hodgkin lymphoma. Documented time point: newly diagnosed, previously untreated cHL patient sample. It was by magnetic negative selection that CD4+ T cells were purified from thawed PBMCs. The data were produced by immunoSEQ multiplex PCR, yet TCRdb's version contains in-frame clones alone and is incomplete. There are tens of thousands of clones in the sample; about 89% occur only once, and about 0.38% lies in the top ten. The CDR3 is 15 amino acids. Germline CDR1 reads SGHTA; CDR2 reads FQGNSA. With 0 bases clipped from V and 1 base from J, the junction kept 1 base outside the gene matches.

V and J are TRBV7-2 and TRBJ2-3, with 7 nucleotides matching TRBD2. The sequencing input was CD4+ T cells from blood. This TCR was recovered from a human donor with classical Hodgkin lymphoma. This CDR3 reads CASSLAREGTDTQYF. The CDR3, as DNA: TGTGCCAGCAGCTTAGCTCGGGAGGGCACAGATACGCAGTATTTT.